The T cell receptor beta chain described here comes from a study of cytomegalovirus exposure and HLA in healthy donors (TCRdb year 2017). Describing the broader study: In an earlier analysis of some 550 of the donors, approximately 300 Gb of sequence data and approximately 120 million unique TCR beta sequences from roughly 190 million T cells were reported. An early release covering some 640 HLA-typed donors comprised roughly 300 gigabases of sequencing data and around 80 million unique TCR sequences. The study was designed to test whether signatures of past pathogen exposure could be identified by cataloging public T cell receptors. Because of strong linkage in the cohort, five DR-DQ haplotypes were treated as single units for association and clustering. Donor age, sex, ethnicity and CMV serostatus were compiled alongside the repertoire data. On average, 235,054 unique TCR beta nucleotide sequences were sequenced per donor among 398 genotyped donors of the cohort, with roughly a sixth of those sequences being non-productive. An earlier analysis of nearly 600 of the donors applied high-throughput TCR beta sequencing to assess whether each TCR beta V gene segment acted as functional or pseudogenic. The number of typed donors differed by locus: 629-630 for A, B, C, DRB1 and DQB1; approximately 540 for DQA1; roughly 600 for DPA1; and 400 to 480 for DPB1. High-throughput TCR immunosequencing, statistical association of individual TCRs with disease status, and machine learning were combined to predict cytomegalovirus infection status. A later genetic analysis used genome-wide SNP genotypes for about three fifths of the 666 donors, treating that subset as a discovery cohort. Besides the first cohort of roughly 640 subjects, a separate validation cohort made up of over 95 different subjects was used. Of the approximately 400 genotyped donors, approximately 80% fell in the genetic ancestry cluster associated with self-reported Caucasian donors. The T cell repertoires of about 700 subjects were profiled by immunosequencing and related to cytomegalovirus serostatus. To study patterns of TCR occurrence, a later analysis re-analyzed previously published TCR beta repertoires from 650 to 750 donors and added high-resolution HLA genotyping. Every repertoire in the discovery cohort had been generated on one and the same sequencing platform. The later analysis used no new phenotypic data to find candidate immune exposures, relying instead on TCR beta sequences and their occurrence across donors. HLA typing covered class I and class II loci at four-digit resolution.

Regarding this clone: Its specific antigen is unknown.

V loses 6 bases of germline sequence and J loses 2 bases, and the interval between the two ends is 8 bases. Including the terminal cysteine and phenylalanine, the CDR3 comprises 12 residues. The CDR3 DNA has 36 bases and is translated from base 1. CDR1 SGHTA and CDR2 FQGNSA were looked up in the germline V gene. Library preparation was by the immunoSEQ multiplex PCR assay. For the multiplex PCR, a mixture combining 60 forward primers for TCR Vbeta segments and 13 reverse primers for TCR Jbeta segments was used. Amplification of the CDR3 region of rearranged TCR beta genes was performed with a multiplex PCR assay on genomic DNA. On the Illumina HiSeq System, the amplified TCR beta libraries were sequenced as 87-base-pair reads. The paper's data handling went like this. A later analysis tallied roughly 78 million unique TCR beta chains across the 666 repertoires, and around 12 million of those chains were shared by two or more donors. A nearest-neighbor algorithm error-corrected the raw reads and collapsed the reads into unique sequences, merging closely related sequences to remove PCR and sequencing errors. CDR3 sequences were aligned to IMGT reference sequences to assign V, D and J gene segments. Each retained sequence needed at least a six-nucleotide match to both a V gene segment and a J gene segment. A rearrangement counted as productive if the CDR3 had no stop codons and remained in frame with V and J, and every other rearrangement counted as non-productive. CDR3 was defined according to IMGT convention as the region running from the second conserved V-encoded cysteine to the conserved J-encoded phenylalanine. The earlier analysis of about 590 of the donors excluded sequences that lacked an unambiguous match to a single V gene segment. An earlier analysis of just under 600 of the donors called V segments functional above 56.7% productive rearrangements and segregating when the between-donor standard deviation exceeded 5%. A statistical classification framework was developed to diagnose cytomegalovirus status using the catalog of TCR beta chain sequences. V and J gene assignment, in a later analysis, came from comparing TCR nucleotide sequences with IMGT/GENE-DB human TR gene sequences. The TCRdist pipeline was used in a later analysis to assign CDR3 sequences and most-parsimonious VDJ recombination scenarios. In a later analysis, each TCR beta chain was defined by its CDR3 amino acid sequence together with its V-gene family, and reads lacking a unique V-gene family were excluded. To address suspected cross-contamination and a sequencing artifact, a later analysis removed roughly 580 highly shared, low-generation-probability nucleotide sequences. In a later analysis, a clonal expansion index for each public chain was calculated from normalized within-repertoire ranks of inferred template counts. Generation probabilities in a later analysis came from a VDJ recombination model fitted to out-of-frame rearrangements, and those results were checked against IGoR. A later analysis scored TCR-TCR, TCR-HLA and TCR-CMV co-occurrence with hypergeometric tests, applying a repertoire-size bias correction to TCR pairs. To estimate false discovery rates, a later analysis permuted the HLA or CMV assignments 20 times. In a later analysis, co-occurring TCRs were grouped using DBSCAN, with TCRdist sequence similarity added in when clustering inside HLA-allele-positive subsets. For co-occurrence clustering, repertoires with fewer than 30,000 or more than 120,000 public chains were excluded, along with four or five repertoires with anomalous nucleotide sharing. TCRdb took this table from immuneACCESS and kept in-frame rearrangements with V and J called. Such tables lack part of the clones; where checked against another copy, unresolved V genes explain under half of the gap, and the rest is unexplained. V and J calls and clone size follow that table, whereas D and trimming were derived from the DNA. The sample table holds 200,000 to 250,000 clones. The top ten clones comprise 0.9% to 1.4% of the sample.

Study-level results and caveats: A later analysis found that HLA-associated TCR beta chains were more clonally expanded and had lower generation probabilities than equally common non-associated chains. A later genetic analysis reported fewer N-insertions in productive TCRs among donors in an Asian-associated ancestry cluster than the 666-donor mean. The classifier was reported to diagnose cytomegalovirus status with high specificity and sensitivity in both the original cohort and the validation cohort. In a later analysis, over 15,000 TCR beta sequences were associated with specific HLA alleles at a false discovery rate of 0.05. A cluster of highly shared sequence variants was judged likely to be a technical artifact of the sequencing pipeline. In vitro tests confirmed that three of the cytomegalovirus-associated TCR beta chains recognize cytomegalovirus antigens. In a later analysis, the rate of TCR association differed among HLA loci, with DRB1 alleles having the most associated TCRs and HLA-C alleles having the fewest. The cohort was sequenced for TCR beta chains only, and without alpha or paired-chain data the features that could be detected were limited. Immune exposure information for the cohort was limited to CMV serostatus. Presence/absence analyses assumed roughly uniform sequencing depth across donors, an assumption that may not hold. An association between a missense DCLRE1C variant and V-gene and J-gene trimming of TCR beta chains was found in a later genetic analysis and replicated in an independent cohort. Across donors, most TCR sequences were observed very rarely, whereas some public TCRs were present in many individuals. A later analysis reported that several top co-occurrence clusters appeared linked to parvovirus B19, influenza, CMV and Epstein-Barr virus. Correlated functional status among segregating V segments might reflect linkage disequilibrium, but an unknown experimental factor could not be ruled out. When HLA alleles, especially DR and DQ, strongly co-occurred, TCR associations were difficult to assign to individual alleles. Some IMGT-functional V segments, including TRBV6-2 and TRBV6-3, could not be distinguished by the 87-base-pair reads and were therefore excluded. In a later analysis, most CMV-associated TCR beta chains were found to appear HLA-restricted, with HLA associations seemingly driven largely by CMV exposure. In an earlier analysis of some 550 of the donors, most TCR beta V segments were observed in productive rearrangements about 87% or about 30% of the time, broadly matching IMGT annotations. The earlier analysis of 587 of the donors excluded roughly 16 rarely observed V segments, including chromosome 9 orphons, because counts were too low. The study listed approximately 160 TCR beta chains as associated with cytomegalovirus. A further reported finding was that TCR beta sequences accurately predicted the HLA-A and HLA-B alleles for most subjects in the first cohort. The authors suggested that the approach could potentially be extended to other disease states and immunological phenotypes. Because HLA typing was unavailable for some donors at each locus, only the typed subset was used in association tests.

The cohort consisted of 600 to 700 healthy bone marrow donors. All cohort members were sampled while nominally healthy, although unrecorded immune exposures were likely present. The donor tested CMV seropositive and was one of the 289 seropositive cohort members. A peripheral blood sample was provided by each donor, and peripheral blood mononuclear cells were used for TCR beta sequencing. Genomic DNA extraction from the blood cell samples was performed with the Qiagen DNeasy Blood Extraction Kit. The clonotype comes from a girl aged 2-15 years in good health and CMV-seropositive. The rearrangement combines TRBV7-2 with TRBJ2-7; confidence is insufficient to name the D gene. The sequenced sample was PBMCs. CDR3 region: CASSTYPYEQYF. The nucleotide sequence reads TGTGCCAGCAGTACCTATCCCTACGAGCAGTACTTC.